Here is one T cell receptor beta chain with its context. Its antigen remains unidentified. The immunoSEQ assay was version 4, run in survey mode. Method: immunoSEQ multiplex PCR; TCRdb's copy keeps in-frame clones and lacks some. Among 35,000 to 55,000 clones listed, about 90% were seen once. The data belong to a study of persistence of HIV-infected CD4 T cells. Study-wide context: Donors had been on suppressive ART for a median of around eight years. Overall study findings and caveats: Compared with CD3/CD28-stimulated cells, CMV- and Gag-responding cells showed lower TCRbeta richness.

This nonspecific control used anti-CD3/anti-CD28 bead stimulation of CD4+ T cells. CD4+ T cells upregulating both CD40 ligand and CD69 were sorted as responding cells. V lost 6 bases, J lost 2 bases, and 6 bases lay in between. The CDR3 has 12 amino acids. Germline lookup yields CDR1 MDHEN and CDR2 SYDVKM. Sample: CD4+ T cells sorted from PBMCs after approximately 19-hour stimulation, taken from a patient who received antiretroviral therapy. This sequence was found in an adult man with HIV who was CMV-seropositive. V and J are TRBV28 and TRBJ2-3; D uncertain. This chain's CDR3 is CASRGVTDTQYF. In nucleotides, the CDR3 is TGTGCCAGCAGAGGAGTCACAGATACGCAGTATTTT. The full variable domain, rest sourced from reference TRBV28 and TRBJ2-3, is DVKVTQSSRYLVKRTGEKVFLECVQDMDHENMFWYRQDPGLGLRLIYFSYDVKMKEKGDIPEGYSVSREKKERFSLILESASTNQTSMYLCASRGVTDTQYFGPGTRLTVL.